This TCR beta chain was documented in a study of OX40 agonist ivuxolimab in advanced cancers. Profiled with immunoSEQ multiplex PCR; TCRdb holds only in-frame clones, not every one. The sample records tens of thousands of clones, around 83% being singletons. This CDR3 has 14 residues. Losses at the gene ends were 5 bases for V and 5 bases for J; bases not matched to a gene: 3. Germline CDR1 SNHLY, CDR2 FYNNEI. Sequenced here: CD4+ or CD8+ T cells sorted from blood, sampled in a trial of the OX40 agonist ivuxolimab. V usage is TRBV2 and J usage is TRBJ2-2; TRBD1 agrees at 9 bases. This receptor was taken from an adult with an advanced solid tumor such as melanoma, head and neck, liver or kidney cancer. The CDR3 loop reads CASSSTGGTGELFF. The CDR3 nucleotides are TGTGCCAGCAGTTCGACAGGGGGAACCGGGGAGCTGTTTTTT. Filled out from reference TRBV2 and TRBJ2-2, the complete variable domain reads EPEVTQTPSHQVTQMGQEVILRCVPISNHLYFYWYRQILGQKVEFLVSFYNNEISEKSEIFDDQFSVERPDGSNFTLKIRSTKLEDSAMYFCASSSTGGTGELFFGEGSRLTVL.